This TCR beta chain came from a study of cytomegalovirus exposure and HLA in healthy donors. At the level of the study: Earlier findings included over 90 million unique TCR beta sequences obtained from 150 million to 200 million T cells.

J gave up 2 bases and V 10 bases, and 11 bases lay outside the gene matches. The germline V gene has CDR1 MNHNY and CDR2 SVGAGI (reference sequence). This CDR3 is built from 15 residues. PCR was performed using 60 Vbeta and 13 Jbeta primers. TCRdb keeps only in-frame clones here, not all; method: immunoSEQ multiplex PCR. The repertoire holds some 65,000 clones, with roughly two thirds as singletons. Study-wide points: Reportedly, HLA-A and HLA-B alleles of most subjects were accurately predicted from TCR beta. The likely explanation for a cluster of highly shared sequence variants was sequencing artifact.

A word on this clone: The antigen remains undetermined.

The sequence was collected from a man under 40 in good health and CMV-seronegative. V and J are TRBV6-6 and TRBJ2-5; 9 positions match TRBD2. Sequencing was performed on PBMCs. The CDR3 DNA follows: TGTGCCACCACACCTGGCGGGGGGGTTCAAGAGACCCAGTACTTC. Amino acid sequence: CATTPGGGVQETQYF.